Given below is one TCR beta chain in context. This entry comes from a study of PD-L1 blockade in urothelial cancer. Study background: About 90% of the roughly 30 patients comprised males who had bladder-origin urothelial cancer. Blood analysis occurred 3 weeks (second dose) and 6 weeks after treatment start.

Every PCR was spiked with synthetic TCR analog templates. Libraries were prepared by immunoSEQ multiplex PCR; TCRdb keeps only in-frame clonotypes and omits some of them. The sample has around 63,000 clones, 80% to 90% seen once. This CDR3 is built from 15 residues. Time point given: pretreatment peripheral blood. Sampling of each patient yielded between 1 and 8 specimens, collected pretreatment and on-treatment. The specimen comprised PBMCs, sampled around atezolizumab (anti-PD-L1) treatment. This chain uses TRBV21-1 with TRBJ2-7; the D call in the table, TRBD2, was not verified against the DNA. TRBV21-1 is marked as a pseudogene. The TCR originated in an older man with urothelial cancer. The CDR3 protein is CASSTSGTSCYEQYF. The CDR3 DNA follows: TGTGCCAGCAGCACGTCCGGGACTAGCTGCTACGAGCAGTACTTC.